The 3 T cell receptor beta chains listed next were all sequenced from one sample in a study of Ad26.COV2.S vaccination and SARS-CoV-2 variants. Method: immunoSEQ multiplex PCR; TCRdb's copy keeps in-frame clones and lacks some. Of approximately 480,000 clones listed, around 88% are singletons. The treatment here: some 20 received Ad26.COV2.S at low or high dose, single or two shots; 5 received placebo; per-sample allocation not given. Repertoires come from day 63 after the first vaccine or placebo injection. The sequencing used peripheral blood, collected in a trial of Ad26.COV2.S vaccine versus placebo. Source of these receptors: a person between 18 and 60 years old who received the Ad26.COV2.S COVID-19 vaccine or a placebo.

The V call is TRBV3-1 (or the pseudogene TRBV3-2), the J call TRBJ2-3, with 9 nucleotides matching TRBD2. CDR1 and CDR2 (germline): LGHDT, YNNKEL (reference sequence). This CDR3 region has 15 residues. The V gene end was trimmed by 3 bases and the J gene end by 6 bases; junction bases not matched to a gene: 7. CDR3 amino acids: CASSQAAGGFDTQYF. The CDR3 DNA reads TGTGCCAGCAGCCAGGCGGCGGGAGGGTTTGATACGCAGTATTTT.

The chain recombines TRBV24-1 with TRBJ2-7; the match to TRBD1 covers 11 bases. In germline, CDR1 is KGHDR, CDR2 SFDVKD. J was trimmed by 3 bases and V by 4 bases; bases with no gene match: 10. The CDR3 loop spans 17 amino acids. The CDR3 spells CATSDRRRDRGGYEQYF. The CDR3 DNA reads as TGTGCCACCAGTGACCGCCGCCGGGACAGGGGGGGCTACGAGCAGTACTTC.

CDR3 in amino acids: CASSLLSGADTQYF. In DNA, the CDR3 is TGCGCCAGCAGCTTACTCTCAGGGGCAGATACGCAGTATTTT. V gene TRBV5-1 combines with J gene TRBJ2-3; tentative D call: TRBD1 (6 bases). This CDR3 spans 14 amino acids. Germline V gene data show CDR1 as SGHRS and CDR2 as YFSETQ. V lost 2 bases to trimming and J lost 4 bases, with 11 bases between them.